This TCR beta chain was sequenced during a study of breast tumors, draining lymph nodes, adjacent tissues. Broader study findings: The data were judged consistent with most tumor T cells coming from lymph node and expanding in tumor.

Germline V CDR1 and CDR2: SGHVS, FQNEAQ. Trimming shortened V by 5 bases and J by 0 bases, and 14 bases separated the two germline ends. The CDR3 sequence is 16 residues long. This clonotype was recorded many times. Its cognate antigen is unknown. TCRdb re-called the multiplex PCR reads with MiXCR, one entry per CDR3 protein. The repertoire has fewer than 80,000 distinct CDR3 sequences, over 40% of them found once; the top ten carry around 8%. This sequence originates from a female donor with breast cancer. Some clones in this sample may be carry-over from other donors' samples. The sample was breast tumor tissue. The genes are TRBV7-8 and TRBJ1-3, with no clear D. CDR3 DNA sequence: TGTGCCAGCAGCACCCCGACGGGGAGCTCTGGAAACACCATATATTTT. It yields the protein CASSTPTGSSGNTIYF.